This passage covers 23 T cell receptor beta chains from one sample sequenced in a study of T cell responses to AZD1222 COVID-19 vaccine (dated by TCRdb to about 2021). The method behind the library was the immunoSEQ multiplex PCR assay. TCRdb obtained this table from immuneACCESS and retained in-frame rearrangements with V and J assigned. These tables miss some clones; where compared with another copy, unresolved V genes account for less than half of the shortfall, and the remainder is unexplained. Within this sample are roughly 130,000 clones, with around 94% of them counted one time only. The top ten hold approximately 1.5% of the sample. This sample's time point label indicates: baseline before first vaccination. This material consisted of peripheral blood, taken on day 0 of AZD1222 vaccination. These receptors were taken from an adult in good health.

The CDR3 loop reads CAWARSWGEKLFF. DNA of the CDR3: TGTGCCTGGGCTCGGAGCTGGGGTGAAAAACTGTTTTTT. The V gene is TRBV30, the J gene TRBJ1-4; D unclear. The V gene's germline CDR1 is GTSNPN and CDR2 SVGIG (reference sequence). Trimming shortened V by 5 bases and J by 7 bases, and 14 bases separated the two germline ends. This CDR3 is built from 13 residues.

This rearrangement joins TRBV29-1 to TRBJ1-1; 10 bases agree with TRBD1. J was trimmed by 5 bases and V by 6 bases; bases with no gene match: 9. Germline V gene lookup returns CDR1 SQVTM and CDR2 ANQGSEA. The CDR3 totals 14 residues. The CDR3 DNA is TGCAGCGTCAGAGGGACAGGGGAAAAGACTGAAGCTTTCTTT. Its protein product is CSVRGTGEKTEAFF.

This chain links TRBV19 with TRBJ1-1, with 7 positions matching TRBD1. V gave up 6 bases and J gave up 7 bases; unmatched junction bases: 2. Germline V gives CDR1 LNHDA, CDR2 SQIVND (reference sequence). This CDR3 contains 11 residues. The DNA of the CDR3 is TGTGCCAGTAGCGACAGGGTTGAAGCTTTCTTT. This encodes CASSDRVEAFF. Combining the CDR3 with reference TRBV19 and TRBJ1-1 gives the whole variable domain DGGITQSPKYLFRKEGQNVTLSCEQNLNHDAMYWYRQDPGQGLRLIYYSQIVNDFQKGDIAEGYSVSREKKESFPLTVTSAQKNPTAFYLCASSDRVEAFFGQGTRLTVV.

CDR3: CASREFGTGEGYTF. Written as DNA, the CDR3 is TGTGCCAGCCGGGAATTTGGGACAGGGGAAGGCTACACCTTC. The V gene is TRBV2, the J gene TRBJ1-2, with 10 positions matching TRBD1. Germline CDR1 SNHLY, CDR2 FYNNEI. V lost 8 bases to trimming and J lost 8 bases; unmatched junction nucleotides: 11. This CDR3 has 14 residues.

The chain uses TRBV6-1 and TRBJ1-5, with D unclear. The V gene's germline CDR1 is MNHNS and CDR2 SASEGT. There are 13 residues in the CDR3. With 0 bases removed from V and 6 bases from J, the gap between germline ends came to 6 bases. CDR3 coding DNA: TGTGCCAGCAGTGAAGCGGGGTTTCAGCCCCAGCATTTT. Amino acid sequence: CASSEAGFQPQHF.

The gene calls are TRBV7-9 and TRBJ2-6; D call uncertain. Germline V CDR1 and CDR2: SEHNR, FQNEAQ (reference sequence). The V end was cut by 5 bases, the J end by 4 bases, with 12 bases between. The CDR3 covers 15 residues. CDR3 loop: CASSSQATGANVLTF. CDR3 coding DNA: TGTGCCAGCAGCAGTCAGGCCACGGGGGCCAACGTCCTGACTTTC.

The chain combines TRBV3-1 (or the pseudogene TRBV3-2) with TRBJ1-2; tentatively, D is TRBD1 (5 bases). The CDR3 extends over 15 amino acids. Germline lookup yields CDR1 LGHDT and CDR2 YNNKEL (reference sequence). Trimming removed 0 bases at V and 4 bases at J, with 12 bases between. The CDR3 DNA sequence: TGTGCCAGCAGCCAAGATTTCGGGGGAGGCTATGGCTACACCTTC. Translation gives CASSQDFGGGYGYTF.

This clone was seen only a few times. The J gene is TRBJ1-5, the V gene TRBV12-3 or TRBV12-4, with 9 bases that match TRBD1. V was clipped by 6 bases and J by 8 bases; unmatched bases: 5. The length of the CDR3 is 13 residues. The CDR3 bases are TGTGCCAGCAGGGGACAGGGAGTGGAGCCCCAGCATTTT. Translating it yields CASRGQGVEPQHF.

The chain combines TRBV2 with TRBJ2-2; TRBD2 aligns across 12 bases. J lost 0 bases, V lost 6 bases, and 5 bases had no gene match. The germline V gene has CDR1 SNHLY and CDR2 FYNNEI. The CDR3 has 17 amino acids. The CDR3 here is CASRKGLAGTNTGELFF. In DNA form, the CDR3 reads TGTGCCAGCAGGAAGGGACTAGCGGGCACGAACACCGGGGAGCTGTTTTTT.

The J gene is TRBJ1-4, the V gene TRBV5-5; TRBD1 matches 9 bases. J was trimmed by 0 bases and V by 4 bases; bases with no gene match: 4. The CDR3 sequence is 16 residues long. Germline V CDR1 and CDR2: SGHKS, YYEKEE (reference sequence). CDR3 amino acids: CASSPRQGATNEKLFF. The CDR3 region has the DNA TGTGCCAGCAGCCCGCGACAGGGGGCAACTAATGAAAAACTGTTTTTT.

The genes are TRBV18 and TRBJ1-6, with unresolved D. Germline V CDR1 and CDR2: KGHSH, LQKENI. This CDR3 is 17 amino acids long. V was cut by 0 bases and J by 7 bases, with 16 bases left in between. The CDR3 DNA is TGTGCCAGCTCACCACCCCCCCCAGCGGTTGGCAATTCACCCCTCCACTTT. This encodes CASSPPPPAVGNSPLHF.

The rearrangement uses TRBV7-9 and TRBJ2-3; 10 bases match TRBD1. This CDR3 is 17 amino acids long. Unmatched junction bases numbered 9, after V lost 4 bases and J lost 2 bases. The germline gives CDR1 SEHNR, CDR2 FQNEAQ (reference sequence). This chain's CDR3 is CASSSIWGQGPTDTQYF. The CDR3 coding sequence is TGTGCCAGCAGCTCAATCTGGGGACAGGGGCCCACAGATACGCAGTATTTT.

V gene TRBV29-1 combines with J gene TRBJ1-1, with 8 nucleotides matching TRBD1. V lost 6 bases to trimming and J lost 1 base; unmatched junction nucleotides: 4. Germline V lookup: CDR1 SQVTM, CDR2 ANQGSEA. This CDR3 spans 13 amino acids. The CDR3 sequence is CSVTTGGNTEAFF. The DNA for the CDR3 is TGCAGCGTGACCACAGGGGGGAACACTGAAGCTTTCTTT.

The CDR3 region is CASSSGTSGVNEQFF. CDR3 coding DNA: TGCGCCAGCAGCTCGGGGACTAGCGGGGTGAATGAGCAGTTCTTC. J is TRBJ2-1 and V is TRBV5-1, with 13 bases fitting TRBD2. Germline CDR1 is SGHRS and CDR2 is YFSETQ. The CDR3 is made up of 15 amino acids. After removal of 3 bases from V and 7 bases from J, the junction contained 4 bases not matched to a gene.

The genes are TRBV7-2 and TRBJ1-3, with 9 bases that match TRBD1. The CDR3 covers 16 residues. Germline CDR1 is SGHTA and CDR2 is FQGNSA. The trim removed 1 base at V and 1 base at J, leaving 2 bases unmatched. The CDR3 protein is CASSLGDRESGNTIYF. In DNA, the CDR3 is TGTGCCAGCAGCTTAGGGGACAGGGAGTCTGGAAACACCATATATTTT.

The V and J genes are TRBV6-4 and TRBJ1-1; 7 nucleotides match TRBD1. The CDR3 runs 14 residues. Trimming at V came to 6 bases and at J to 3 bases, leaving 7 bases not matched to a gene. CDR1 is MRHNA, CDR2 SNTAGT, per germline. Here the CDR3 reads CASSRQGGDTEAFF. CDR3 bases: TGTGCCAGCAGCCGACAGGGAGGGGACACTGAAGCTTTCTTT.

The rearrangement joins TRBV3-1 (or the pseudogene TRBV3-2) to TRBJ2-7; TRBD2 matches at 15 bases. Trimming took 0 bases from V and 4 from J; bases not matched to a gene: 13. Germline loops: CDR1 LGHDT, CDR2 YNNKEL (reference sequence). This CDR3 has 20 residues. CDR3 nucleotide sequence: TGTGCCAGCAGCCAAGATAGATGGACTAGCGGGAGGGGGGTCGTATACGAGCAGTACGTC. Translating gives CASSQDRWTSGRGVVYEQYV.

The chain uses TRBV11-3 and TRBJ2-5, with D possibly matching TRBD1 (6 bases). The V end was cut by 0 bases, the J end by 5 bases, with 13 bases between. Germline V lookup: CDR1 SGHNT, CDR2 YENEEA. CDR3 size: 15 residues. The CDR3 loop reads CASSLEGAGTETQYF. The CDR3 nucleotides are TGTGCCAGCAGCTTAGAGGGGGCAGGGACGGAGACCCAGTACTTC.

V usage is TRBV6-2 or TRBV6-3 and J usage is TRBJ2-1; perhaps TRBD2 as D (6 bases). The germline gives CDR1 MNHEY, CDR2 SVGEGT. Between the trimmed V and J ends, which lost 5 bases and 9 bases, there was a span of 11 bases. The CDR3 extends over 12 amino acids. The CDR3 DNA follows: TGTGCCAGCAGTCGGACTATTGGTGAGCAGTTCTTC. It codes for CASSRTIGEQFF.

A word on this clone: Relative to the germline gene, one junction end is altered; a read error may explain this. The chain couples TRBV7-9 to TRBJ1-5, with a tentative D call TRBD1 (6 bases). The germline gives CDR1 SEHNR, CDR2 FQNEAQ (reference sequence). The CDR3 extends over 16 amino acids. The CDR3 DNA sequence: TGTGCCAGCAGCTTAGACGGGGGGGCAGGTAATCAGTCCCAGCATTTT. The encoded protein is CASSLDGGAGNQSQHF.

The chain carries TRBV27 and TRBJ1-5; no reliable D call. Trimming took off 0 bases at V and 4 bases at J, with 10 bases between the two ends. This CDR3 comprises 15 residues. From germline, CDR1 is MNHEY and CDR2 SMNVEV (reference sequence). In DNA form, the CDR3 reads TGTGCCAGCAGTTTATCTTGGCACGGTAATCAGCCCCAGCATTTT. As protein: CASSLSWHGNQPQHF.

The chain couples TRBV12-3 or TRBV12-4 to TRBJ1-5; no firm D call. V dropped 6 bases and J dropped 6 bases, with 6 bases sitting between them. This CDR3 has 11 amino acids. The CDR3 DNA reads as TGTGCCAGCAGCTCCGGTCAGCCCCAGCATTTT. As protein: CASSSGQPQHF.

The CDR3 protein is CASSYLRGNSPLHF. DNA of the CDR3: TGTGCCAGCAGTTACCTAAGGGGCAATTCACCCCTCCACTTT. The gene calls are TRBV6-5 and TRBJ1-6; D may be TRBD1 (5 bases). Germline V CDR1 and CDR2: MNHEY, SVGAGI. The CDR3 extends over 14 amino acids. V lost 2 bases to trimming and J lost 7 bases, with 9 bases between them.